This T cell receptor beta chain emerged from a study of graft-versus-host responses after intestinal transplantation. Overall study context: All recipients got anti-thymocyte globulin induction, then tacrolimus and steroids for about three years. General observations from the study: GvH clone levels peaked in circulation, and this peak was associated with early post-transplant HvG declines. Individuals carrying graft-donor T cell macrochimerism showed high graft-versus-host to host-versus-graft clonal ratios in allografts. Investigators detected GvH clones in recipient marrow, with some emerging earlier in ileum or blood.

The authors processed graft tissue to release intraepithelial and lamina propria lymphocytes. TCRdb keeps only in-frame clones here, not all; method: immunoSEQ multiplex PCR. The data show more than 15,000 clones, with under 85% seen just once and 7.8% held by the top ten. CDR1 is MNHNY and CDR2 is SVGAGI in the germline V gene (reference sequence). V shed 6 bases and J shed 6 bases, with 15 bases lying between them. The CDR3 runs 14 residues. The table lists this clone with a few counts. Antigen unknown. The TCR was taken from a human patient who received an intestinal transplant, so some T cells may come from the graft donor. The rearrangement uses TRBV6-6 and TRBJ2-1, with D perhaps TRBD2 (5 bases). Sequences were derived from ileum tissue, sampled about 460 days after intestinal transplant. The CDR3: CASRRFEGPNEQFF. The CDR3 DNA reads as TGTGCCAGCAGACGATTCGAGGGCCCCAATGAGCAGTTCTTC.